This TCR beta chain originates from a study of breast tumors, draining lymph nodes, adjacent tissues. Whole-study findings and limits: Luminal-like breast cancer showed significantly greater tumor-nontumor repertoire similarity than basal-like breast cancer did. The data were judged consistent with most tumor T cells coming from lymph node and expanding in tumor. That most tumor T cells come from lymph nodes remained unproven.

As concerns this clonotype: Antigen specificity is unknown.

CDR1 MGHRA and CDR2 YSYEKL come from the germline V gene. This CDR3 has 16 amino acids. V gave up 1 base and J gave up 0 bases; unmatched junction bases: 5. TCRdb used MiXCR to reprocess the multiplex PCR reads, holding one entry per CDR3 protein. The table has approximately 88,000 distinct CDR3 sequences, around 28% seen once. Axillary draining lymph nodes of breast cancer patients supplied the node samples. This clonotype originated in a female donor with breast cancer. Some clones in this sample may be carry-over from other donors' samples. The chain uses TRBV4-1 and TRBJ1-1, with 7 bases identical to TRBD1. The sequenced material came from axillary lymph node tissue. The CDR3 DNA is TGCGCCAGCAGCCAAGGGCAGGGGGTAATGAACACTGAAGCTTTCTTT. Its translation is CASSQGQGVMNTEAFF.